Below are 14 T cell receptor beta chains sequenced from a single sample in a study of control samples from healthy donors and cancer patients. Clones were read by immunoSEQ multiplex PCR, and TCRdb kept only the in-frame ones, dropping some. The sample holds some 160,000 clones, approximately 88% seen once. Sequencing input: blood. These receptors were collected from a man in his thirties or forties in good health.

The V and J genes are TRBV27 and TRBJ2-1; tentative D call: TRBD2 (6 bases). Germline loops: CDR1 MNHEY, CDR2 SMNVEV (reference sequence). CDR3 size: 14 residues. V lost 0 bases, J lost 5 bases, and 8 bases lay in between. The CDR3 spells CASSLSRLDNEQFF. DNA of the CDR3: TGTGCCAGCAGTTTATCGAGACTAGACAATGAGCAGTTCTTC.

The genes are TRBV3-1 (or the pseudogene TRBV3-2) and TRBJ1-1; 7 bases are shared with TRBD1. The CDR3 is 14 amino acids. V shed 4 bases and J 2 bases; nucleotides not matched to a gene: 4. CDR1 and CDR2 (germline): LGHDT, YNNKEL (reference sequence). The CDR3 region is CASSRRDRNTEAFF. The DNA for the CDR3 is TGTGCCAGCAGCCGACGGGACAGAAACACTGAAGCTTTCTTT.

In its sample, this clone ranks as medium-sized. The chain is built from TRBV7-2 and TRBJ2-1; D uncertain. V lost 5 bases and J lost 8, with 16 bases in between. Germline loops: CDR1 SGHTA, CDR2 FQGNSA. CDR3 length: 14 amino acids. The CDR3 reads CASSIIWGVDEQFF. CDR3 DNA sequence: TGTGCCAGCAGCATTATTTGGGGTGTTGATGAGCAGTTCTTC.

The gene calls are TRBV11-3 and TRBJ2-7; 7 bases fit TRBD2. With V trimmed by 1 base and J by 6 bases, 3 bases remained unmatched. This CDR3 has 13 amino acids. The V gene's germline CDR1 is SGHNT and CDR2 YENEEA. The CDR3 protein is CASSLGLAAEQYF. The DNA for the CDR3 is TGTGCCAGCAGCTTAGGTCTAGCGGCCGAGCAGTACTTC.

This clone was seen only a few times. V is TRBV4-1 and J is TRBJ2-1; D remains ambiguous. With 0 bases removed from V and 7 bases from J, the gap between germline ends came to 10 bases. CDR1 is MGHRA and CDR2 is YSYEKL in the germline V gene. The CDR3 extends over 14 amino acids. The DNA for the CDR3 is TGCGCCAGCAGCCAAGATAGGGCCGGGAATGAGCAGTTCTTC. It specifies CASSQDRAGNEQFF.

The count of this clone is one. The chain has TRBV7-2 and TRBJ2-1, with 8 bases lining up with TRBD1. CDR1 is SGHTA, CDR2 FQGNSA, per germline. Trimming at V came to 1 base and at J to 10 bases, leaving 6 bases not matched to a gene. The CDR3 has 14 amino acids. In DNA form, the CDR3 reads TGTGCCAGCAGCTTAGGGGTAACAGGGGGAGAGCAGTTCTTC. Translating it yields CASSLGVTGGEQFF. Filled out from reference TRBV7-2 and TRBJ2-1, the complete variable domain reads GAGVSQSPSNKVTEKGKDVELRCDPISGHTALYWYRQSLGQGLEFLIYFQGNSAPDKSGLPSDRFSAERTGGSVSTLTIQRTQQEDSAVYLCASSLGVTGGEQFFGPGTRLTVL.

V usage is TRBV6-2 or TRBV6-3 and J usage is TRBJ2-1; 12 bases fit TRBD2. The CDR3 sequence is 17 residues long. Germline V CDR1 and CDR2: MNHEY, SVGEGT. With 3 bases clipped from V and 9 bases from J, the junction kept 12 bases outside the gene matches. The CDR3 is CASSYPLAGGRVGEQFF. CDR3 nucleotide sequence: TGTGCCAGCAGTTATCCACTAGCGGGGGGAAGGGTTGGTGAGCAGTTCTTC.

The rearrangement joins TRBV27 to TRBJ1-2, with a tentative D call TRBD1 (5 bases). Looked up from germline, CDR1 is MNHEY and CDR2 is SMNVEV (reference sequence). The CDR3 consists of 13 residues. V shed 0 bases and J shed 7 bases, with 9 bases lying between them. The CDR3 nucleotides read TGTGCCAGCAGTTTATCGTCCGGGACTGGCTACACCTTC. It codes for CASSLSSGTGYTF.

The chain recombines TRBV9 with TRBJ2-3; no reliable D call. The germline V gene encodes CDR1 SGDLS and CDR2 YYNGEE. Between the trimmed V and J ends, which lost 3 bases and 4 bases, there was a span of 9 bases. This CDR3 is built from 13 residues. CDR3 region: CASSANIADTQYF. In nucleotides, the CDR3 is TGTGCCAGCAGCGCGAACATCGCAGATACGCAGTATTTT.

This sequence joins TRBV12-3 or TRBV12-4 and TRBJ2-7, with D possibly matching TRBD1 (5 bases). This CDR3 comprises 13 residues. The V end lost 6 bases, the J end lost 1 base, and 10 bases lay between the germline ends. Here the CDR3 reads CASSTGFSYEQYF. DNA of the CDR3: TGTGCCAGCAGCACAGGATTTTCCTACGAGCAGTACTTC.

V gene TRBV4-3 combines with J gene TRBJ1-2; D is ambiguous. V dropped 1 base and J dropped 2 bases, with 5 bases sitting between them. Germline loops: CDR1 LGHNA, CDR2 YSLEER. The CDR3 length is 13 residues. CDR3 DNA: TGCGCCAGCAGCCAAGTGACAAACTATGGCTACACCTTC. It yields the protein CASSQVTNYGYTF.

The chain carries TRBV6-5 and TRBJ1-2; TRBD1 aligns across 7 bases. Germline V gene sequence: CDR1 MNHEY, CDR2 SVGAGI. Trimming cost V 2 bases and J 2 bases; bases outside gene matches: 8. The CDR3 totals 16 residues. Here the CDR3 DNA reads TGTGCCAGCAGTTACGCCGGGACAGCGAGGAACTATGGCTACACCTTC. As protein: CASSYAGTARNYGYTF.

The CDR3 nucleotides read TGTGCCGTGCATCGGGACAGAGAAGCTTTCTTT. Protein sequence: CAVHRDREAFF. J is TRBJ1-1 and V is TRBV6-5, with 7 bases identical to TRBD1. This CDR3 spans 11 amino acids. V was clipped by 11 bases and J by 8 bases; unmatched bases: 8. From germline, CDR1 is MNHEY and CDR2 SVGAGI.

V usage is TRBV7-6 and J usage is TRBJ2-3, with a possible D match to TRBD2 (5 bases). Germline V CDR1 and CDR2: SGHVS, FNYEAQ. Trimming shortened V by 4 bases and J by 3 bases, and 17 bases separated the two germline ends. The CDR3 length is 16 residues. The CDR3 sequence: CASSWSSSTETDTQYF. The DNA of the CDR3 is TGTGCCAGCAGCTGGTCTAGCAGTACTGAAACAGATACGCAGTATTTT.